The rows below give T cell receptor beta chains drawn from one sample of a study of cytomegalovirus exposure and HLA in healthy donors. Only in-frame clones appear in the TCRdb table, and some are missing; sequencing was by immunoSEQ multiplex PCR. The sample includes approximately 150,000 clones, roughly 80% of them seen just once. The source material was PBMCs. The receptors were sampled from a woman in her fifties or sixties in good health and CMV-seronegative. Each CDR3 is given with its conserved first and last residue. A D gene is named only where the DNA matches it firmly. Clone size appears in some rows only: once, few, many, or a class for an expanded clone.

CDR3 length: 17
clone size: NA
D gene: TRBD1
J gene: TRBJ1-5
V gene: TRBV2
CDR3 DNA: TGTGCCAGCAGCCCACCTGGCGGACAGGGCGTAAATCAGCCCCAGCATTTT
CDR3 protein: CASSPPGGQGVNQPQHF

CDR3 length: 15
clone size: NA
D gene: TRBD1
J gene: TRBJ1-6
V gene: TRBV27
CDR3 DNA: TGTGCCAGCAGTTCGTACCGGGACAGGGCCCAACCCCTCCACTTT
CDR3 protein: CASSSYRDRAQPLHF

CDR3 length: 15
clone size: NA
D gene: TRBD1
J gene: TRBJ1-6
V gene: TRBV5-1
CDR3 DNA: TGCGCCAGCAGCCAAGGGACAGGAGATAATTCACCCCTCCACTTT
CDR3 protein: CASSQGTGDNSPLHF

CDR3 length: 14
clone size: NA
D gene: NA
J gene: TRBJ1-5
V gene: TRBV5-5
CDR3 DNA: TGTGCCAGCAGCTCCCGACAGGACAATCAGCCCCAGCATTTT
CDR3 protein: CASSSRQDNQPQHF

CDR3 length: 14
clone size: few
D gene: NA
J gene: TRBJ1-3
V gene: TRBV9
CDR3 DNA: TGTGCCAGCAGCGTAGGGACAGCTGGAAACACCATATATTTT
CDR3 protein: CASSVGTAGNTIYF

CDR3 length: 15
clone size: NA
D gene: NA
J gene: TRBJ2-3
V gene: TRBV9
CDR3 DNA: TGTGCCAGCAGCGTCGACAGGTTTAGCACAGATACGCAGTATTTT
CDR3 protein: CASSVDRFSTDTQYF

CDR3 length: 12
clone size: once
D gene: NA
J gene: TRBJ1-4
V gene: TRBV28
CDR3 DNA: TGTGCCAGCAGTTCGGCGGGTGAAAAACTGTTTTTT
CDR3 protein: CASSSAGEKLFF

CDR3 length: 16
clone size: NA
D gene: NA
J gene: TRBJ2-5
V gene: TRBV27
CDR3 DNA: TGTGCCAGCAGTTCCCCACGATGGGAGGGGGTAGAGACCCAGTACTTC
CDR3 protein: CASSSPRWEGVETQYF

CDR3 length: 13
clone size: few
D gene: NA
J gene: TRBJ2-1
V gene: TRBV5-1
CDR3 DNA: TGCGCCAGCAGCTATAGCCTCAATAATGAGCAGTTCTTC
CDR3 protein: CASSYSLNNEQFF

CDR3 length: 15
clone size: NA
D gene: TRBD2
J gene: TRBJ2-1
V gene: TRBV11-2
CDR3 DNA: TGTGCCAGCAGCTTTACCTCACTAGCGGGACCCGAGCAGTTCTTC
CDR3 protein: CASSFTSLAGPEQFF

CDR3 length: 17
clone size: NA
D gene: TRBD1
J gene: TRBJ1-6
V gene: TRBV30
CDR3 DNA: TGTGCCTGGAGTTTATTAGGTGGGGACAGGGATGGTTCACCCCTCCACTTT
CDR3 protein: CAWSLLGGDRDGSPLHF

CDR3 length: 18
clone size: NA
D gene: TRBD1
J gene: TRBJ1-5
V gene: TRBV19
CDR3 DNA: TGTGCCAGTAGTATAGATCGTGACAGGGAACTTTGGAATCAGCCCCAGCATTTT
CDR3 protein: CASSIDRDRELWNQPQHF

CDR3 length: 14
clone size: few
D gene: NA
J gene: TRBJ1-1
V gene: TRBV29-1
CDR3 DNA: TGCAGCGTTGATAAGGCGGTCCGGGGCACTGAAGCTTTCTTT
CDR3 protein: CSVDKAVRGTEAFF

CDR3 length: 13
clone size: NA
D gene: NA
J gene: TRBJ1-5
V gene: TRBV30
CDR3 DNA: TGTGCCTGGACCCCGCGGGGCAATCAGCCCCAGCATTTT
CDR3 protein: CAWTPRGNQPQHF

CDR3 length: 15
clone size: NA
D gene: TRBD1
J gene: TRBJ1-6
V gene: TRBV6-1
CDR3 DNA: TGTGCCAGCAGGGGACAGACTATAGATAATTCACCCCTCCACTTT
CDR3 protein: CASRGQTIDNSPLHF

CDR3 length: 17
clone size: NA
D gene: NA
J gene: TRBJ1-6
V gene: TRBV7-9
CDR3 DNA: TGTGCCAGCAGCGATGACATGGGGGGAAGGCGTAATTCACCCCTCCACTTT
CDR3 protein: CASSDDMGGRRNSPLHF

CDR3 length: 12
clone size: few
D gene: NA
J gene: TRBJ1-1
V gene: TRBV10-3
CDR3 DNA: TGTGCCATCAGTGAAGGTCGTGGGCGAGCTTTCTTT
CDR3 protein: CAISEGRGRAFF

CDR3 length: 14
clone size: once
D gene: TRBD1
J gene: TRBJ1-2
V gene: TRBV6-1
CDR3 DNA: TGTGCCAGCACCCGAGGACAGGGGGACTATGGCTACACCTTC
CDR3 protein: CASTRGQGDYGYTF

CDR3 length: 14
clone size: NA
D gene: NA
J gene: TRBJ1-4
V gene: TRBV30
CDR3 DNA: TGTGCCTGGAGTGTATTGTCAACAGGAGAAAAACTGTTTTTT
CDR3 protein: CAWSVLSTGEKLFF

CDR3 length: 11
clone size: NA
D gene: NA
J gene: TRBJ2-7
V gene: TRBV2
CDR3 DNA: TGTGCCAGCAGTGAAGCGAGGGAGCAGTACTTC
CDR3 protein: CASSEAREQYF

CDR3 length: 14
clone size: NA
D gene: TRBD1
J gene: TRBJ1-4
V gene: TRBV29-1
CDR3 DNA: TGCAGCGTTGGAGGACAGGGCGGTGGTGAAAAACTGTTTTTT
CDR3 protein: CSVGGQGGGEKLFF

CDR3 length: 15
clone size: NA
D gene: TRBD2
J gene: TRBJ2-7
V gene: TRBV5-4
CDR3 DNA: TGTGCCAGCAGCTTTAAGGCTAGCGGCTCCTACGAGCAGTACTTC
CDR3 protein: CASSFKASGSYEQYF

CDR3 length: 17
clone size: NA
D gene: TRBD2
J gene: TRBJ2-3
V gene: TRBV4-1
CDR3 DNA: TGCGCCAGCAGCCACCAGCTAGCGGGAGGGCCCCAAGATACGCAGTATTTT
CDR3 protein: CASSHQLAGGPQDTQYF

CDR3 length: 14
clone size: NA
D gene: NA
J gene: TRBJ2-1
V gene: TRBV29-1
CDR3 DNA: TGCAGCGTTGGGGCTAGGAGGTCCTACAATGAGCAGTTCTTC
CDR3 protein: CSVGARRSYNEQFF

CDR3 length: 13
clone size: NA
D gene: TRBD1
J gene: TRBJ1-2
V gene: TRBV7-2
CDR3 DNA: TGTGCCAGCAGTCGCTGGACAGGGAATGGCTACACCTTC
CDR3 protein: CASSRWTGNGYTF